Listed below are T cell receptor beta chains from one sample, sequenced in a study of cytomegalovirus exposure and HLA in healthy donors. Profiled with immunoSEQ multiplex PCR; TCRdb holds only in-frame clones, not every one. This table has approximately 110,000 clones, 77% appearing once. Sequenced: PBMCs. The receptors originated from a human donor in good health. Each CDR3 is given without its conserved first and last residue. Where a row states a size, it is once, few, many or the class of an expanded clone; other rows omit it.

NA,TRBV5-4,TRBJ2-1,ASSGAGGAYNEQF
few,TRBV20-1,TRBJ2-2,SGDRAGELF
NA,TRBV5-8,TRBJ1-3,ASRWDSQGLNTIY
NA,TRBV19,TRBJ1-2,ASRTPGQIGSYGYT
NA,TRBV7-2,TRBJ2-7,ASSRTSGRRNEQY
NA,TRBV9,TRBJ1-2,ASSTNPGQGYGYT
NA,TRBV29-1,TRBJ2-7,SVRRGTTYEQY
NA,TRBV5-1,TRBJ2-3,ASSPQTGPGTDTQY
NA,TRBV27,TRBJ2-3,ASSPVAGGGDTQY
NA,TRBV28,TRBJ2-7,ASSLFPRGYEQY
NA,TRBV28,TRBJ2-5,ASSGETQY
NA,TRBV23-1,TRBJ2-6,ASSRGSGANVLT
NA,TRBV2,TRBJ2-3,ASRTSGKDTQY
once,TRBV20-1,TRBJ2-3,SASRRGTQY
few,TRBV11-2,TRBJ1-1,ASSSGLFEAF
few,TRBV6-5,TRBJ1-6,ASSLGGTGLVPLH
NA,TRBV28,TRBJ2-2,ASSLMTGELF
NA,TRBV9,TRBJ2-1,ASSVLAGSYNEQF
NA,TRBV6-6,TRBJ1-1,ASSYPAGEAF
NA,TRBV9,TRBJ1-2,ASSAGDRPSYGYT
NA,TRBV5-1,TRBJ2-3,ASSLGTSGSYTDTQY
NA,TRBV21-1,TRBJ2-7,ASSKVDFSYEQY
NA,TRBV6-5,TRBJ1-3,ASSYSRQTGNTIY
NA,TRBV10-2,TRBJ1-1,ASSDATGEAF
few,TRBV6-1,TRBJ1-1,ASADRTNEAF
NA,TRBV5-1,TRBJ2-1,ASSSAGPGQGANEQF
NA,TRBV19,TRBJ2-2,ASRPGQGTGELF
once,TRBV9,TRBJ2-7,ASSAGTSGTNEQY
NA,TRBV10-3,TRBJ1-3,AISPAASSGNTIY